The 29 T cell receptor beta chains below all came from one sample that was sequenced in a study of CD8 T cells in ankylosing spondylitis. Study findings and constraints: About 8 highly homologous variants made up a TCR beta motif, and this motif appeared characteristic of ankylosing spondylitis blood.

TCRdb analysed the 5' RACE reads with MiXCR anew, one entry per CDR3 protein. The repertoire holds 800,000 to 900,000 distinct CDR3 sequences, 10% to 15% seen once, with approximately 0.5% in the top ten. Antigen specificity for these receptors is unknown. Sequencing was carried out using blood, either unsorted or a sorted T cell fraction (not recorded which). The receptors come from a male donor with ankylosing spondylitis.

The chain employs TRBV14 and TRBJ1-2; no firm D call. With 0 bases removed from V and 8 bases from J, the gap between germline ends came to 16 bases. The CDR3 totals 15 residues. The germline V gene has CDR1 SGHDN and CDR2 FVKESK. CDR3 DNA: TGTGCCAGCAGCCAAGATAGGGCCGCATTCGGAGGCTACACCTTC. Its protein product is CASSQDRAAFGGYTF.

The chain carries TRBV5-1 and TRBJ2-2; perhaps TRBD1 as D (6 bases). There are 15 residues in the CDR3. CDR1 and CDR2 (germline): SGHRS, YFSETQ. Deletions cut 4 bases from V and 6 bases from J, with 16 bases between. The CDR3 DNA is TGCGCCAGCAGCCGGTGGGGGCAGGGAGCCGGGGAGCTGTTTTTT. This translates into CASSRWGQGAGELFF.

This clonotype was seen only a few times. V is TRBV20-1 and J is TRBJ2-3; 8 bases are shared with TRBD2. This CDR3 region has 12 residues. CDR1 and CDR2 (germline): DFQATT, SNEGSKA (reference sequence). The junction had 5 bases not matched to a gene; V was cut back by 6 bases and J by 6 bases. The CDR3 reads CSAHGRGDTQYF. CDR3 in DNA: TGCAGTGCCCACGGGAGGGGCGATACGCAGTATTTT.

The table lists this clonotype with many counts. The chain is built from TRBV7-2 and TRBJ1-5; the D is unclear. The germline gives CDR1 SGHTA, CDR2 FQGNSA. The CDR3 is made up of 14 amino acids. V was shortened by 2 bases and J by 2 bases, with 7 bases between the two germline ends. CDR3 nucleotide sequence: TGTGCCAGCAGCTTAATGAGCGGCAATCAGCCCCAGCATTTT. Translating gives CASSLMSGNQPQHF.

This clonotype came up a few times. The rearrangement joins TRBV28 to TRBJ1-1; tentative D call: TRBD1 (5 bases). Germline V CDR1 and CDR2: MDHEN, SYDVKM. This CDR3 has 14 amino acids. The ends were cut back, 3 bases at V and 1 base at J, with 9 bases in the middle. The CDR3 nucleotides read TGTGCCAGCAGTTTCCCGACAGCGAACACTGAAGCTTTCTTT. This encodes CASSFPTANTEAFF.

The CDR3 coding sequence is TGCAGTGCTAGTGAGGGGGCGATAAGTAACTATGGCTACACCTTC. As protein: CSASEGAISNYGYTF. The V gene is TRBV20-1, the J gene TRBJ1-2, with 7 bases that match TRBD1. CDR1 is DFQATT, CDR2 SNEGSKA, per germline (reference sequence). The V and J ends lost 3 bases and 1 base, in that order; junction bases with no gene match: 8. The CDR3 is 15 amino acids.

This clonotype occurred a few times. Written as DNA, the CDR3 is TGTGCCAGCAGTGAAGCTCGGGGAAGCTACGAGCAGTACTTC. This encodes CASSEARGSYEQYF. J is TRBJ2-7 and V is TRBV2; tentatively, D is TRBD2 (5 bases). CDR1 is SNHLY, CDR2 FYNNEI, per germline. This CDR3 is built from 14 residues. V was clipped by 0 bases and J by 3 bases, with 9 bases between them.

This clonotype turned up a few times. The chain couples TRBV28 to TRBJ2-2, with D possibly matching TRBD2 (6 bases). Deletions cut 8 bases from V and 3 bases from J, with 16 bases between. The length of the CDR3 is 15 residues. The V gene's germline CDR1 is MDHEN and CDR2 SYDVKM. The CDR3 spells CASGKPPGDTGELFF. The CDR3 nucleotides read TGTGCCAGCGGAAAACCCCCGGGGGACACCGGGGAGCTGTTTTTT.

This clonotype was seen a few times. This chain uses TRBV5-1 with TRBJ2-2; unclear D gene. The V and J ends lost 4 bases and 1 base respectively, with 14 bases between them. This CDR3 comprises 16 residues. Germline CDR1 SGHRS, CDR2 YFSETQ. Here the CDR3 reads CASSLRWTVNTGELFF. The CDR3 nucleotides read TGCGCCAGCAGCCTAAGGTGGACGGTGAACACCGGGGAGCTGTTTTTT.

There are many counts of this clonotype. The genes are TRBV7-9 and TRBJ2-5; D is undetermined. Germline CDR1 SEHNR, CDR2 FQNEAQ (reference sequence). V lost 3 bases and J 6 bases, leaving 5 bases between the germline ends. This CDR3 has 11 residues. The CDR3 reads CASSFIQTQYF. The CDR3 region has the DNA TGTGCCAGCAGCTTTATCCAGACCCAGTACTTC.

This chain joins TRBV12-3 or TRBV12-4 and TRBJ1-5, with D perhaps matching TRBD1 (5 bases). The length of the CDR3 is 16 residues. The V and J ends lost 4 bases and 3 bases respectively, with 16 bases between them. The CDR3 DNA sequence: TGTGCCAGCAGTTCCAGCTCCAGGACAATCAATCAGCCCCAGCATTTT. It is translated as CASSSSSRTINQPQHF.

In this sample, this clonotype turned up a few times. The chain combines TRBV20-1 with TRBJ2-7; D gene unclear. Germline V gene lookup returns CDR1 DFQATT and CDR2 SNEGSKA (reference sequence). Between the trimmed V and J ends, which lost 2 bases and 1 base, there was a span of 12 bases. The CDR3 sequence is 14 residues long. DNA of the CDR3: TGCAGTGCTAGAAAGCCGGACCTTTCCTACGAGCAGTACTTC. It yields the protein CSARKPDLSYEQYF.

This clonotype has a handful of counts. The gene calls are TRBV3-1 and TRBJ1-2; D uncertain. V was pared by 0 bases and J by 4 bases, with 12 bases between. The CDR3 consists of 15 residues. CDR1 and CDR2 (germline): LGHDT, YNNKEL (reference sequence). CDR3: CASSQDSGSFYGYTF. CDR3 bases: TGTGCCAGCAGCCAAGATTCAGGCTCTTTCTATGGCTACACCTTC. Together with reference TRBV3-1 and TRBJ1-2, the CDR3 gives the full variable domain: DTAVSQTPKYLVTQMGNDKSIKCEQNLGHDTMYWYKQDSKKFLKIMFSYNNKELIINETVPNRFSPKSPDKAHLNLHINSLELGDSAVYFCASSQDSGSFYGYTFGSGTRLTVV.

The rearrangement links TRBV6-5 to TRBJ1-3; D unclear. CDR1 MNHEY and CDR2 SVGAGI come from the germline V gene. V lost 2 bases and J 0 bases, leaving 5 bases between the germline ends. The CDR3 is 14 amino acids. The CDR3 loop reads CASSYGPSGNTIYF. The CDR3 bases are TGTGCCAGCAGTTACGGCCCCTCTGGAAACACCATATATTTT.

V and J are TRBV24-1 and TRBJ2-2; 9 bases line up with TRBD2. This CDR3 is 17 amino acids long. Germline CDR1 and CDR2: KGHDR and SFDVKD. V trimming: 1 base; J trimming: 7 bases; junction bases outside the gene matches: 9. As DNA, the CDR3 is TGTGCCACCAGTGATTTAGGCCCAGCGGGAGGACTCGGGGAGCTGTTTTTT. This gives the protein CATSDLGPAGGLGELFF.

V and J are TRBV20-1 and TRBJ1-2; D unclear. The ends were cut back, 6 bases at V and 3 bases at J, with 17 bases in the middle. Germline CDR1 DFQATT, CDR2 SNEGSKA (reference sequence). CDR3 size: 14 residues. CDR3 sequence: CSAGREVFYYGYTF. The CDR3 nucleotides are TGCAGTGCAGGGAGAGAAGTGTTCTACTATGGCTACACCTTC.

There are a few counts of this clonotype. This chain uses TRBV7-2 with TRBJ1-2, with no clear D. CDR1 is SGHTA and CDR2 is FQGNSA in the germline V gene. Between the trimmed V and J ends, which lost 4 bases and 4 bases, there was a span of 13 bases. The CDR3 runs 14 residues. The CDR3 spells CASSSLGYTYGYTF. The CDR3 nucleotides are TGTGCCAGCAGCTCCCTCGGATATACCTATGGCTACACCTTC.

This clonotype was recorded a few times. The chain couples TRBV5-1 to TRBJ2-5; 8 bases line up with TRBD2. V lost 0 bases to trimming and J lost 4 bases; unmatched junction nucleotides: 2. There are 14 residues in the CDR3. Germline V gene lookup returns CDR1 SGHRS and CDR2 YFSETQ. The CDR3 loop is CASSLGLASETQYF. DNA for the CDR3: TGCGCCAGCAGCTTGGGACTAGCGTCAGAGACCCAGTACTTC.

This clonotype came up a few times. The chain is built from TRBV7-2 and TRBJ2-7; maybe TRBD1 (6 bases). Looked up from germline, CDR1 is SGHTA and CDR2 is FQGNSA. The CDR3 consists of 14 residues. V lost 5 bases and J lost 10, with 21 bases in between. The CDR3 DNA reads TGTGCCAGCAGCCTCAGGGGACCTCCTACGAGCCAGTACTTC. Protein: CASSLRGPPTSQYF.

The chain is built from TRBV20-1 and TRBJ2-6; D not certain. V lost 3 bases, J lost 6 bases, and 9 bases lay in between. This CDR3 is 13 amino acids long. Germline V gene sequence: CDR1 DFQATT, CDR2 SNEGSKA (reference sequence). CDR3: CSARVASANVLTF. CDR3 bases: TGCAGTGCTAGGGTGGCTTCGGCCAACGTCCTGACTTTC.

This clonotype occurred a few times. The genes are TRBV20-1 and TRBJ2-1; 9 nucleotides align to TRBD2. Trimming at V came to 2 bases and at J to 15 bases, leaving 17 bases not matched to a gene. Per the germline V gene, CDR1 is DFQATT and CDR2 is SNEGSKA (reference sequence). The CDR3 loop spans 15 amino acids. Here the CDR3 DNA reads TGCAGTGCTAGACGTGGGGTAGCGGGGGACCCGGTGGGGTTCTTC. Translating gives CSARRGVAGDPVGFF.

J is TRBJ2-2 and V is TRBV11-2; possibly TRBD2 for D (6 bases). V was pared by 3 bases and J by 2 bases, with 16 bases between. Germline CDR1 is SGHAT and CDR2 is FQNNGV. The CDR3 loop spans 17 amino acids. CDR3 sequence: CASSFSFGGTNTGELFF. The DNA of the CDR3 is TGTGCCAGCAGCTTTTCCTTCGGCGGGACTAACACCGGGGAGCTGTTTTTT.

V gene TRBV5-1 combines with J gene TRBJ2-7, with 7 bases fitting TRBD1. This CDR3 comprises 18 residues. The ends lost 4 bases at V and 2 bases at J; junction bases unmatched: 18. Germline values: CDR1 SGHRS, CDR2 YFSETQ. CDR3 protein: CASSSTRFRQGYTYEQYF. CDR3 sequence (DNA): TGCGCCAGCAGCAGTACACGATTCCGACAGGGCTACACCTACGAGCAGTACTTC.

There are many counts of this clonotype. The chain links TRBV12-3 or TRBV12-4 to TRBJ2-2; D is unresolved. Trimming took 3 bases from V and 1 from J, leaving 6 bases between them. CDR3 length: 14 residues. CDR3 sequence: CASSFLQNTGELFF. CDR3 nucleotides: TGTGCCAGCAGTTTTCTACAGAACACCGGGGAGCTGTTTTTT.

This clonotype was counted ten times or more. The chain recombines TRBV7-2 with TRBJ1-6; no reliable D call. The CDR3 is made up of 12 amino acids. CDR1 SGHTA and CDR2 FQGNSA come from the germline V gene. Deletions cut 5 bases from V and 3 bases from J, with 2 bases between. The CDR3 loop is CASSDYNSPLHF. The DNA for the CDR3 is TGTGCCAGCAGCGACTATAATTCACCCCTCCACTTT. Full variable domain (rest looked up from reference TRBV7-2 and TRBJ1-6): GAGVSQSPSNKVTEKGKDVELRCDPISGHTALYWYRQSLGQGLEFLIYFQGNSAPDKSGLPSDRFSAERTGGSVSTLTIQRTQQEDSAVYLCASSDYNSPLHFGNGTRLTVT.

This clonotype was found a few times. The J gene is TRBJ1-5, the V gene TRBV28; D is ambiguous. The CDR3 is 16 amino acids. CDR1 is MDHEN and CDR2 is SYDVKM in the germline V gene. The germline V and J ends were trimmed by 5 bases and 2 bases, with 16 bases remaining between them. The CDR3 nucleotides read TGTGCCAGCAGTCGTTTGGCCGGCGGGGGCAATCAGCCCCAGCATTTT. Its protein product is CASSRLAGGGNQPQHF.

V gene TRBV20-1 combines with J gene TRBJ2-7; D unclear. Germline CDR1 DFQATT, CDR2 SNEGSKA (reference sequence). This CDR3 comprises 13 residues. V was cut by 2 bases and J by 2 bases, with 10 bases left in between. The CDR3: CSARQVPTYEQYF. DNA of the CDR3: TGCAGTGCTAGACAGGTGCCTACCTACGAGCAGTACTTC.

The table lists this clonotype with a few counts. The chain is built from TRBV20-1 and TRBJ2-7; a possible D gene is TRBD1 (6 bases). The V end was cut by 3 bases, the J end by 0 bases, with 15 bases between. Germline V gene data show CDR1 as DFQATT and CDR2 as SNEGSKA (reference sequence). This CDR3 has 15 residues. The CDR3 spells CSASPGDMDSYEQYF. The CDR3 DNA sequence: TGCAGTGCTAGTCCAGGGGACATGGACTCCTACGAGCAGTACTTC.

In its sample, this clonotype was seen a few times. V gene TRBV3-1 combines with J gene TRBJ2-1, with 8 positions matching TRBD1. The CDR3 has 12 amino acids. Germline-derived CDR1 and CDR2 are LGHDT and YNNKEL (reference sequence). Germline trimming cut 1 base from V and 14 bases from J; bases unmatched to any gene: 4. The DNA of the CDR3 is TGTGCCAGCAGCCAAGGACCGGACAGGGAGTTCTTC. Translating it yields CASSQGPDREFF.